These 17 T cell receptor beta chains were sequenced from one sample in a study of PD-1 blockade in classical Hodgkin lymphoma. Some clones are missing from TCRdb's copy, which holds only in-frame ones; the method was immunoSEQ multiplex PCR. Among about 20,000 clones, around three quarters were seen once, and the ten largest hold 20% to 25%. Time point meaning: cycle 4 day 1 (C4D1), after 6 weeks of nivolumab. Every patient was affected by relapse after autologous stem cell transplantation, while exposure to brentuximab vedotin was not uniform. This specimen consisted of peripheral blood mononuclear cells (PBMCs), obtained before the fourth cycle of nivolumab. The receptors originated from a human donor with classical Hodgkin lymphoma.

V usage is TRBV5-1 and J usage is TRBJ1-4; 8 bases align to TRBD1. The CDR3 is 20 residues long. CDR1 is SGHRS and CDR2 is YFSETQ in the germline V gene. Trimming at V came to 4 bases and at J to 2 bases, leaving 19 bases not matched to a gene. This CDR3 reads CASSPRIGQGGGDTNEKLFF. CDR3 nucleotide sequence: TGCGCCAGCAGCCCCCGAATAGGACAGGGAGGGGGCGATACTAATGAAAAACTGTTTTTT.

This clone has a single count. The rearrangement uses TRBV5-1 and TRBJ2-5; D is perhaps TRBD1 (6 bases). Germline-derived CDR1 and CDR2 are SGHRS and YFSETQ. V dropped 2 bases and J dropped 2 bases, with 10 bases sitting between them. The CDR3 runs 14 residues. The CDR3 sequence is CASSLQGPQETQYF. The CDR3 bases are TGCGCCAGCAGCTTACAGGGACCTCAAGAGACCCAGTACTTC.

A note on this clone: One end of the junction does not line up with germline, which may come from a read error. This sequence joins TRBV28 and TRBJ1-6; 10 nucleotides match TRBD1. This CDR3 is built from 16 residues. The germline V gene has CDR1 MDHEN and CDR2 SYDVKM. The CDR3 here is CASRSWDRGQYSPPHF. Written as DNA, the CDR3 is TGTGCCAGCAGGTCCTGGGACAGGGGTCAATATTCACCCCCCCACTTT. Full variable domain (missing parts from reference TRBV28 and TRBJ1-6): DVKVTQSSRYLVKRTGEKVFLECVQDMDHENMFWYRQDPGLGLRLIYFSYDVKMKEKGDIPEGYSVSREKKERFSLILESASTNQTSMYLCASRSWDRGQYSPPHFGNGTRLTVT.

The V call is TRBV2, the J call TRBJ1-1; D is ambiguous. CDR1 and CDR2 from the germline V gene are SNHLY and FYNNEI. This CDR3 contains 13 residues. V lost 6 bases, J lost 5 bases, and 13 bases lay in between. CDR3 nucleotides: TGTGCCAGCAGGGATTACATGGTAACTGAAGCTTTCTTT. Translated, it gives CASRDYMVTEAFF.

The chain has TRBV15 and TRBJ2-7; 9 positions match TRBD1. This CDR3 is 15 amino acids long. The ends lost 2 bases at V and 6 bases at J; junction bases unmatched: 8. Per germline, CDR1 LNHNV and CDR2 YYDKDF (reference sequence). CDR3 sequence reads: CATSRPGQGDFEQYF. The DNA for the CDR3 is TGTGCCACCAGCAGACCGGGACAGGGCGACTTCGAGCAGTACTTC.

The V and J genes are TRBV28 and TRBJ1-1; 7 bases agree with TRBD1. The germline V gene has CDR1 MDHEN and CDR2 SYDVKM. The V and J ends lost 4 bases and 10 bases, in that order; junction bases with no gene match: 3. This CDR3 has 11 amino acids. The DNA of the CDR3 is TGTGCCAGCAGTTCAACAGGGGCAGCTTTCTTT. This translates into CASSSTGAAFF.

This clone was counted between two and nine times. Here the CDR3 DNA reads TGCGCCAGCAGCTTAAAACAGGACTACAATGAGCAGTTCTTC. It is translated as CASSLKQDYNEQFF. The V call is TRBV5-1, the J call TRBJ2-1; possibly TRBD1 for D (5 bases). The CDR3 has 14 amino acids. Germline V lookup: CDR1 SGHRS, CDR2 YFSETQ. Trimming left V 2 bases short and J 3 bases short, with 9 bases between.

This chain uses TRBV28 with TRBJ2-2, with a possible D match to TRBD1 (5 bases). In germline, CDR1 is MDHEN, CDR2 SYDVKM. Deletions cut 6 bases from V and 5 bases from J, with 7 bases between. The CDR3 consists of 12 residues. The CDR3: CASSRQTGELFF. CDR3 in DNA: TGTGCCAGCAGCCGACAGACCGGGGAGCTGTTTTTT.

The chain joins TRBV27 to TRBJ2-7; tentative D call: TRBD2 (5 bases). V was shortened by 3 bases and J by 3 bases, with 12 bases between the two germline ends. The CDR3 covers 14 residues. From germline, CDR1 is MNHEY and CDR2 SMNVEV (reference sequence). Here the CDR3 DNA reads TGTGCCAGCAGTTTTGCGGGCAGAGGCTACGAGCAGTACTTC. Translated, it gives CASSFAGRGYEQYF.

V gene TRBV20-1 combines with J gene TRBJ1-3; D gene unclear. Germline V gene data show CDR1 as DFQATT and CDR2 as SNEGSKA (reference sequence). The CDR3 consists of 11 residues. The V gene lost 7 bases and the J gene lost 2 bases, with 6 bases spanning the gap. The CDR3 DNA follows: TGCAGTGTGTTAGCTGGAAACACCATATATTTT. It yields the protein CSVLAGNTIYF.

This clone was found a few times. The chain is built from TRBV19 and TRBJ2-3; no clear D. V shed 4 bases and J shed 3 bases, with 20 bases lying between them. CDR1 is LNHDA, CDR2 SQIVND, per germline (reference sequence). This CDR3 has 17 residues. The DNA for the CDR3 is TGTGCCAGTAGTACTCTCCTTTCAATGATGGGGACAGATACGCAGTATTTT. Its translation: CASSTLLSMMGTDTQYF.

Judged by abundance, this clone is medium-sized. This sequence joins TRBV5-4 and TRBJ1-2; D gene ambiguous. The CDR3 length is 11 residues. CDR1 is SGHNT and CDR2 is YYREEE in the germline V gene (reference sequence). V was clipped by 1 base and J by 2 bases, with 0 bases between them. The CDR3: CASSLNYGYTF. In DNA form, the CDR3 reads TGTGCCAGCAGCTTGAACTATGGCTACACCTTC.

This chain uses TRBV6-5 with TRBJ1-2; D is unresolved. The V end was cut by 3 bases, the J end by 3 bases, with 14 bases between. Looked up from germline, CDR1 is MNHEY and CDR2 is SVGAGI. There are 15 residues in the CDR3. CDR3 in amino acids: CASSYGGMGDYGYTF. The CDR3 coding sequence is TGTGCCAGCAGTTATGGAGGGATGGGTGACTATGGCTACACCTTC.

This clone was seen a handful of times. The CDR3 spells CASSLWFTDTQYF. The DNA of the CDR3 is TGTGCCAGCAGCTTGTGGTTCACAGATACGCAGTATTTT. This chain joins TRBV5-4 and TRBJ2-3; D is undetermined. With 1 base removed from V and 2 bases from J, the gap between germline ends came to 5 bases. The CDR3 is 13 amino acids. The germline gives CDR1 SGHNT, CDR2 YYREEE (reference sequence).

This rearrangement joins TRBV28 to TRBJ1-2, with 7 bases aligning to TRBD1. Germline loops: CDR1 MDHEN, CDR2 SYDVKM. With 4 bases clipped from V and 6 bases from J, the junction kept 2 bases outside the gene matches. The CDR3 sequence is 12 residues long. CDR3 sequence (DNA): TGTGCCAGCAGTTCCACAGGGGATGGCTACACCTTC. Translating gives CASSSTGDGYTF.

This chain links TRBV27 with TRBJ2-1, with a possible D match to TRBD1 (5 bases). This CDR3 spans 15 amino acids. CDR1 and CDR2 (germline): MNHEY, SMNVEV (reference sequence). The germline V and J ends were trimmed by 2 bases and 7 bases, with 15 bases remaining between them. The CDR3, as DNA: TGTGCCAGCAGTTTAAGGACGGCTTCAGGGAATGAGCAGTTCTTC. This sequence encodes CASSLRTASGNEQFF.

The V gene is TRBV7-2, the J gene TRBJ1-1, with 8 bases identical to TRBD1. Germline values: CDR1 SGHTA, CDR2 FQGNSA. CDR3 length: 14 amino acids. V lost 5 bases, J lost 4 bases, and 6 bases stayed unmatched. The CDR3 loop reads CASSLRQGSTEAFF. Written as DNA, the CDR3 is TGTGCCAGCAGCCTCAGACAGGGGAGCACTGAAGCTTTCTTT.